This T cell receptor beta chain was captured by sequencing in a study of T-cell reconstitution after alpha-beta-depleted transplantation in children. This clonotype has a count of ten or more. Its antigen remains unknown. Construction of the TCRbeta library involved unique molecular identifiers. TCRdb re-analysed the PCR reads in MiXCR, keeping a single row per CDR3 protein. The table lists 55,000 to 70,000 distinct CDR3 sequences, approximately 10% of them singletons, with roughly an eighth in the top ten. This CDR3 has 15 residues. Unmatched junction bases numbered 5, after V lost 2 bases and J lost 7 bases. Study-wide points: TCRbeta diversity was high at day 60 in some patients (a result of surviving recipient T cells and thymic progenitors).

The TCR originated in a boy between 10 and 17 years old with acute myeloid leukemia, due to receive a stem cell transplant. This chain uses TRBV12-3 or TRBV12-4 with TRBJ1-6; 7 bases are a match to TRBD1. Sequenced here: PBMCs, sampled before TCRalphabeta/CD19-depleted stem cell transplant. CDR3 loop: CASSLRTGRNSPLHF. The CDR3, as DNA: TGTGCCAGCAGTTTAAGGACAGGAAGGAATTCACCCCTCCACTTT.